These T cell receptor beta chains were read from a single sample in a study of OX40 agonist ivuxolimab in advanced cancers. Sequencing was performed with immunoSEQ multiplex PCR; in TCRdb, only in-frame clones are kept and a portion is missing. This table holds some 77,000 clones, roughly 88% found once. The source material was CD4+ or CD8+ T cells sorted from blood, sampled in a trial of the OX40 agonist ivuxolimab. The origin of the receptors is an adult with an advanced solid tumor such as melanoma, head and neck, liver or kidney cancer. Both conserved end residues are part of each CDR3. A D gene is named only where the DNA matches it firmly. Clone size is stated in some rows and not others, as once, few, many or a class when expanded.

v_call: TRBV18
clone_size: .
j_call: TRBJ2-3
d_call: .
cdr3_nt: TGTGCCAGCTCACCCTCCGGGACGCTAAGCACAGATACGCAGTATTTT
cdr3_aa: CASSPSGTLSTDTQYF

v_call: TRBV20-1
clone_size: .
j_call: TRBJ1-3
d_call: .
cdr3_nt: TGCAGTGCTAGCTCCGGAAACACCATATATTTT
cdr3_aa: CSASSGNTIYF

v_call: TRBV6-1
clone_size: few
j_call: TRBJ1-6
d_call: .
cdr3_nt: TGTGCCACCACGGATAATTCACCCCTCCACTTT
cdr3_aa: CATTDNSPLHF

v_call: TRBV6-6
clone_size: .
j_call: TRBJ2-7
d_call: TRBD1
cdr3_nt: TGTGCCAGCAGTTACTATTCGGGACAGACCTACGAGCAGTACTTC
cdr3_aa: CASSYYSGQTYEQYF

v_call: TRBV5-4
clone_size: .
j_call: TRBJ2-5
d_call: .
cdr3_nt: TGTGCCAGCAGCCCCGGGAGAGGGGAGACCCAGTACTTC
cdr3_aa: CASSPGRGETQYF

v_call: TRBV6-6
clone_size: .
j_call: TRBJ1-2
d_call: TRBD1
cdr3_nt: TGTGCCAGCAACGACAGGGCATTCCTTTATGGCTACACCTTC
cdr3_aa: CASNDRAFLYGYTF

v_call: TRBV5-1
clone_size: .
j_call: TRBJ2-5
d_call: TRBD2
cdr3_nt: TGCGCCAGCAGCAGAGGACTAGCGGACCAAGAGACCCAGTACTTC
cdr3_aa: CASSRGLADQETQYF

v_call: TRBV30
clone_size: .
j_call: TRBJ2-7
d_call: .
cdr3_nt: TGTGCCTGGAGCCGGACGTGGGTCTACGAGCAGTACTTC
cdr3_aa: CAWSRTWVYEQYF

v_call: TRBV5-6
clone_size: .
j_call: TRBJ1-2
d_call: .
cdr3_nt: TGTGCCAGCAGCTATCAGGGGAATGGCTACACCTTC
cdr3_aa: CASSYQGNGYTF

v_call: TRBV19
clone_size: .
j_call: TRBJ2-5
d_call: .
cdr3_nt: TGTGCCAGTAATCACCACGGGGACTACCAAGAGACCCAGTACTTC
cdr3_aa: CASNHHGDYQETQYF

v_call: TRBV5-1
clone_size: .
j_call: TRBJ2-7
d_call: TRBD1
cdr3_nt: TGCGCCAGCAGCATACAGGGGGCGCACAACGAGCAGTACTTC
cdr3_aa: CASSIQGAHNEQYF

v_call: TRBV12-5
clone_size: .
j_call: TRBJ1-2
d_call: .
cdr3_nt: TGTGCTAGTGGTCCCCCTCCGGCAGGGTCAAGGGGTGGCTACACCTTC
cdr3_aa: CASGPPPAGSRGGYTF

v_call: TRBV11-2
clone_size: few
j_call: TRBJ1-2
d_call: .
cdr3_nt: TGTGCCAGCAGCTTAGATAAGTCCGGGGGCTACACCTTC
cdr3_aa: CASSLDKSGGYTF

v_call: TRBV5-1
clone_size: .
j_call: TRBJ2-4
d_call: .
cdr3_nt: TGCGCCAGCAGCTTTATGTCAGGGGAAAACATTCAGTACTTC
cdr3_aa: CASSFMSGENIQYF

v_call: TRBV2
clone_size: .
j_call: TRBJ1-1
d_call: TRBD1
cdr3_nt: TGTGCCAGCAGTCGCCAGGGGGGAGAGAACACTGAAGCTTTCTTT
cdr3_aa: CASSRQGGENTEAFF

v_call: TRBV9
clone_size: few
j_call: TRBJ1-2
d_call: .
cdr3_nt: TGTGCCAGCAGCCCCCGAGTGGGCCGGGTCGACTATGGCTACACCTTC
cdr3_aa: CASSPRVGRVDYGYTF

v_call: TRBV7-2
clone_size: few
j_call: TRBJ2-7
d_call: .
cdr3_nt: TGTGCCAGCAGCTTGGACGTCAGGGGTGGCGAGCAGTACTTC
cdr3_aa: CASSLDVRGGEQYF

v_call: TRBV2
clone_size: .
j_call: TRBJ1-1
d_call: TRBD1
cdr3_nt: TGTGCCAGCAGTCGCCAGGGGGGAGAGAACACTGAAGCTTTCTTC
cdr3_aa: CASSRQGGENTEAFF

v_call: TRBV5-8
clone_size: .
j_call: TRBJ2-7
d_call: TRBD1
cdr3_nt: TGTGCCAGCAGCCGATCCGGGACAGGGATCCCCTACGAGCAGTACTTC
cdr3_aa: CASSRSGTGIPYEQYF

v_call: TRBV19
clone_size: .
j_call: TRBJ2-4
d_call: .
cdr3_nt: TGTGCCAGTACCCCGAGCGTGGTAGCCAAAAACATTCAGTACTTC
cdr3_aa: CASTPSVVAKNIQYF

v_call: TRBV5-1
clone_size: .
j_call: TRBJ2-7
d_call: .
cdr3_nt: TGCGCCAGCAGCTTGACCACCTCCTACGAGCAGTACTTC
cdr3_aa: CASSLTTSYEQYF

v_call: TRBV6-4
clone_size: .
j_call: TRBJ2-3
d_call: .
cdr3_nt: TGTGCCAGCAGTGACTCGGGCCTTAGCACAGATACGCAGTATTTT
cdr3_aa: CASSDSGLSTDTQYF

v_call: TRBV11-2
clone_size: .
j_call: TRBJ1-3
d_call: .
cdr3_nt: TGTGCCAGCAGCGGCAGACCCCTCGGTGTCTCTGGAAACACCATATATTTT
cdr3_aa: CASSGRPLGVSGNTIYF

v_call: TRBV7-7
clone_size: .
j_call: TRBJ2-1
d_call: .
cdr3_nt: TGTGCCAGCAGCCGGGACGGTCCTTACAATGAGCAGTTCTTC
cdr3_aa: CASSRDGPYNEQFF

v_call: TRBV12-5
clone_size: .
j_call: TRBJ1-1
d_call: .
cdr3_nt: TGTGCTAGTCGGAGGACAGACACTGAAGCTTTCTTT
cdr3_aa: CASRRTDTEAFF

v_call: TRBV4-1
clone_size: .
j_call: TRBJ2-5
d_call: .
cdr3_nt: TGCGCCAGCAGCCAAAGGTTAAAAGAGACCCAGTACTTC
cdr3_aa: CASSQRLKETQYF

v_call: TRBV4-3
clone_size: .
j_call: TRBJ2-3
d_call: .
cdr3_nt: TGCGCCAGCAGCCAAGGGCGCACAGATACGCAGTATTTT
cdr3_aa: CASSQGRTDTQYF

v_call: TRBV5-4
clone_size: .
j_call: TRBJ1-2
d_call: TRBD1
cdr3_nt: TGTGCCAGCAGCCGTGGGACAGCGAACTATGGCTACACCTTC
cdr3_aa: CASSRGTANYGYTF

v_call: TRBV4-1
clone_size: few
j_call: TRBJ2-7
d_call: .
cdr3_nt: TGCGCCAGCAGCAACCTGCCCGCGACCTACGAGCAGTACTTC
cdr3_aa: CASSNLPATYEQYF

v_call: TRBV7-2
clone_size: .
j_call: TRBJ1-1
d_call: .
cdr3_nt: TGTGCCAGCAGCCCCTCTGGGGTAACGAACACTGAAGCTTTCTTT
cdr3_aa: CASSPSGVTNTEAFF

v_call: TRBV6-1
clone_size: .
j_call: TRBJ2-7
d_call: TRBD2
cdr3_nt: TGTGCCAGCAGCCGGGAGGGCCGGGACGAGCAGTACTTC
cdr3_aa: CASSREGRDEQYF

v_call: TRBV5-6
clone_size: .
j_call: TRBJ2-5
d_call: .
cdr3_nt: TGTGCCAGCAGCCTACGGGTGCGGATCCAAGAGACCCAGTACTTC
cdr3_aa: CASSLRVRIQETQYF

v_call: TRBV7-9
clone_size: .
j_call: TRBJ1-2
d_call: .
cdr3_nt: TGTGCCAGCACCACCGGGACCTATGGCTACACCTTC
cdr3_aa: CASTTGTYGYTF

v_call: TRBV2
clone_size: .
j_call: TRBJ2-5
d_call: .
cdr3_nt: TGTGCCAGCATTCCCAGGATCCAAGAGACCCAGTACTTC
cdr3_aa: CASIPRIQETQYF

v_call: TRBV7-6
clone_size: .
j_call: TRBJ1-2
d_call: .
cdr3_nt: TGTGCCAGCAGCTTAGCGCTAACTTACGCGAACTATGGCTACACCTTC
cdr3_aa: CASSLALTYANYGYTF

v_call: TRBV9
clone_size: .
j_call: TRBJ2-7
d_call: TRBD2
cdr3_nt: TGTGCCAGCAATCAGCGGGAGGAAGGCGAGCAGTACTTC
cdr3_aa: CASNQREEGEQYF

v_call: TRBV18
clone_size: .
j_call: TRBJ2-1
d_call: TRBD2
cdr3_nt: TGTGCCAGCTCACCACCCGGGCGGGAGTTGGTAAATGAGCAGTTCTTC
cdr3_aa: CASSPPGRELVNEQFF

v_call: TRBV5-8
clone_size: .
j_call: TRBJ2-7
d_call: .
cdr3_nt: TGTGCCAGCAGCTCCGACGACAAGCTCTACTACGAGCAGTACTTC
cdr3_aa: CASSSDDKLYYEQYF

v_call: TRBV7-9
clone_size: .
j_call: TRBJ1-1
d_call: TRBD1
cdr3_nt: TGTGCCAGCAGCCGTGCCACGGGACAGGGCCGCCTGAACACTGAAGCTTTCTTT
cdr3_aa: CASSRATGQGRLNTEAFF

v_call: TRBV11-2
clone_size: .
j_call: TRBJ1-2
d_call: TRBD1
cdr3_nt: TGTGCCAGCAGCCCTTTACAGGGGGGATATGGCTACACCTTC
cdr3_aa: CASSPLQGGYGYTF

v_call: TRBV9
clone_size: .
j_call: TRBJ1-2
d_call: .
cdr3_nt: TGTGCCAGCAGCGTAGCCCCCTCTTTACAGGGAGTCTATGGCTACACCTTC
cdr3_aa: CASSVAPSLQGVYGYTF

v_call: TRBV19
clone_size: .
j_call: TRBJ2-2
d_call: TRBD1
cdr3_nt: TGTGCCAGTAGTAGGACAGGACTCACCGGGGAGCTGTTTTTT
cdr3_aa: CASSRTGLTGELFF

v_call: TRBV16
clone_size: .
j_call: TRBJ2-7
d_call: .
cdr3_nt: TGTGCCAGCGCCCCAAGAATCGTCGGGAGCTACGAGCAGTACTTC
cdr3_aa: CASAPRIVGSYEQYF

v_call: TRBV6-6
clone_size: .
j_call: TRBJ2-7
d_call: TRBD1
cdr3_nt: TGTGCCAGCGGGGGAGGGACAGGGTTTTCCGAGCAGTACTTC
cdr3_aa: CASGGGTGFSEQYF

v_call: TRBV11-2
clone_size: .
j_call: TRBJ2-5
d_call: .
cdr3_nt: TGTGCCAGCAGCTTAGGCTCGACAGAGGTGGAGACCCAGTACTTC
cdr3_aa: CASSLGSTEVETQYF

v_call: TRBV6-5
clone_size: .
j_call: TRBJ2-7
d_call: .
cdr3_nt: TGTGCCAGCAGTATACACCAACAGGGCTACGAGCAGTACTTC
cdr3_aa: CASSIHQQGYEQYF

v_call: TRBV2
clone_size: .
j_call: TRBJ1-5
d_call: .
cdr3_nt: TGTGCCAGCAAAAGGGAAAATAGCAATCAGCCCCAGCATTTT
cdr3_aa: CASKRENSNQPQHF

v_call: TRBV7-2
clone_size: .
j_call: TRBJ2-5
d_call: .
cdr3_nt: TGTGCCAGCAGCTTAACTAGGAAAGGGACCCAGTACTTC
cdr3_aa: CASSLTRKGTQYF

v_call: TRBV7-2
clone_size: .
j_call: TRBJ2-5
d_call: TRBD1
cdr3_nt: TGTGCCAGCAGCTCCTTGGACAGGGAAGAGACCCAGTACTTC
cdr3_aa: CASSSLDREETQYF

v_call: TRBV5-1
clone_size: .
j_call: TRBJ2-5
d_call: .
cdr3_nt: TGCGCCAGCAGCTTCGGTGGGGGAGAGACCCAGTACTTC
cdr3_aa: CASSFGGGETQYF

v_call: TRBV2
clone_size: medium-sized
j_call: TRBJ2-1
d_call: .
cdr3_nt: TGTGCCAGCACCCTGTCGGGGGCCCCCTACAATGAGCAGTTCTTC
cdr3_aa: CASTLSGAPYNEQFF

v_call: TRBV19
clone_size: .
j_call: TRBJ1-3
d_call: .
cdr3_nt: TGTGCCAGTAGTTTCGAGGGGTCTGGAAACACCATATATTTT
cdr3_aa: CASSFEGSGNTIYF

v_call: TRBV11-3
clone_size: .
j_call: TRBJ1-3
d_call: .
cdr3_nt: TGTGCCAGCAGCTTAGGGCCGCCGTCCTCTGGAAACACCATATATTTT
cdr3_aa: CASSLGPPSSGNTIYF

v_call: TRBV29-1
clone_size: .
j_call: TRBJ2-3
d_call: .
cdr3_nt: TGCAGCGTAACCCCTAGCGTTCGCACAGATACGCAGTATTTT
cdr3_aa: CSVTPSVRTDTQYF

v_call: TRBV5-1
clone_size: .
j_call: TRBJ2-3
d_call: TRBD1
cdr3_nt: TGCGCCAGCAGCTTGGGGACAGGGGCTAACACAGATACGCAGTATTTT
cdr3_aa: CASSLGTGANTDTQYF

v_call: TRBV7-9
clone_size: many
j_call: TRBJ2-2
d_call: .
cdr3_nt: TGTGCCAGCAGCCTTCGTCAGGGGATCACCGGGGAGCTGTTTTTT
cdr3_aa: CASSLRQGITGELFF

v_call: TRBV27
clone_size: once
j_call: TRBJ2-2
d_call: .
cdr3_nt: TGTGCCAGCAGTTTAACTGTGGGATCGAACACCGGGGAGCTGTTTTTT
cdr3_aa: CASSLTVGSNTGELFF

v_call: TRBV27
clone_size: .
j_call: TRBJ1-6
d_call: .
cdr3_nt: TGTGCCAGCAGTTTAATCGGGACCGGTAATTCACCCCTCCACTTT
cdr3_aa: CASSLIGTGNSPLHF

v_call: TRBV15
clone_size: .
j_call: TRBJ2-7
d_call: .
cdr3_nt: TGTGCCACCAGCAGAGATGGGGACGAGCAGTACTTC
cdr3_aa: CATSRDGDEQYF

v_call: TRBV13
clone_size: once
j_call: TRBJ2-6
d_call: TRBD1
cdr3_nt: TGTGCCAGCAGCCAGGGGGCAGGGGCCAACGTCCTGACTTTC
cdr3_aa: CASSQGAGANVLTF